The TCR beta chain described here comes from a study of CD8 T cells in ankylosing spondylitis (TCRdb year 2017). At the level of the whole study: To find TCR variants linked to disease, the study profiled T cell receptor beta repertoires in ankylosing spondylitis patients and healthy donors. The whole study cohort included about a hundred healthy donors and some 27 ankylosing spondylitis patients. Peripheral blood samples were taken, and synovial fluid was additionally collected from ankylosing spondylitis patients. The paper's findings and limits, for the study overall: Significant enrichment of the disease-linked clones was reported in matched synovial fluid samples from ankylosing spondylitis patients. The disease-linked clones showed a CD8+ phenotype and occurred at relatively low frequencies in peripheral blood. Some of the motif variants had been reported before in the synovial fluid and blood of reactive arthritis patients, a finding that suggests common disease-initiation mechanisms. Blood from ankylosing spondylitis patients appeared to be characterized by a TCR beta motif made up of 8 or 9 highly homologous amino acid variants.

Sequencing took place on an Illumina HiSeq 2500. Quantitative 5'-RACE with molecular barcodes was used to prepare TCR beta libraries. In the paper's pipeline: To identify disease-linked TCR variants, a new computational method was used, one built on a probabilistic model of VDJ rearrangement. In-frame beta chains were kept once TCRdb had trimmed the public reads at Q25 with fastp and called clones with MiXCR. Rows merge per CDR3 protein into single entries with the most common DNA and genes. The V and J calls shown here were made by TCRdb, not taken from the authors' results. This sample has some 200,000 distinct CDR3 sequences in its table, and approximately 7.3% of those were observed once. Of the sample, about 14% falls within the top ten clones. The V end loses 3 bases and the J end loses 1 base, and a stretch of 15 bases separates them. From a lookup of the germline V gene (reference sequence), CDR1 and CDR2 are MNHEY and SMNVEV. The CDR3 sequence holds 16 residues, the cysteine and phenylalanine included. The DNA shown is the 48-base CDR3, in frame from base 1.

This clonotype has just a few counts. Its recognized antigen is unknown. Base qualities were left out, and no much larger clone turns up one base away. Sample: blood, either unsorted or a sorted T cell fraction (not recorded which). The source of this sequence is a male donor with ankylosing spondylitis. This receptor chain uses TRBV27 and TRBJ1-1; the D gene is possibly TRBD1, with 6 bases matching. The DNA is as follows: TGTGCCAGCAGTTTGGGCCCAGGGGCCGCGAACACTGAAGCTTTCTTT. Its product reads: CASSLGPGAANTEAFF.